The sequence of this TCR beta chain was determined in a study of early T cells in non-severe SARS-CoV-2 infection (dated by TCRdb to the early 2020s). General notes on the study: Because TCR sequencing relied on bulk RNA taken from unsorted whole blood, pairing of alpha and beta chains was not possible. Study-wide findings and limitations: VDJdb matching was skewed toward anti-spike CD8 responses and likely underestimated virus-specific expansions, missing private and CD4 specificities.

The study was a case-control design nested within a healthcare worker cohort in London, UK, with weekly nasopharyngeal swab PCR tests and blood sampling. Healthcare workers were recruited during the week of the UK lockdown, between 23 and 31 March 2020, and followed weekly for up to about 15 weeks. V gives up 5 bases and J gives up 0 bases, and the segment between their germline ends measures 8 bases. The CDR3 measures 14 amino acids from cysteine to phenylalanine. The retained sequence is limited to the CDR3, 42 bases, with the frame set at the first base. Library prep was done by 5' RACE. Sequenced on a NextSeq 500. Unique molecular identifiers were attached to individual cDNA molecules in the TCR library protocol so that sequencing error and PCR bias could be corrected. Both TCR alpha and beta chains were sequenced, and tight co-correlation was observed between alpha and beta sequence abundances in each sample. The paper's processing steps were these. V gene, J gene and CDR3 annotation of TCR sequences was performed with Decombinator V4. TCRs were defined as expanded if a significant change between any two time points was detected under a Poisson model with p below 0.0001. TCR abundances were normalised to the total number of TCRs sequenced per sample and expressed as counts per million. TRAV1-2 paired with TRAJ12, TRAJ20 or TRAJ33 defined MAIT TCRs, while TRAV10 paired with TRAJ18 defined iNKT TCRs. VDJdb, accessed 1 November 2021, was searched for CMV, EBV and SARS-CoV-2 annotated TCRs, with TCRs annotated for multiple antigens excluded. TCRdb reprocessing: public reads trimmed at Q25 with fastp, clones called with MiXCR, in-frame beta chains kept. Under each unique CDR3 protein, matching rows form one entry showing the most common genes and DNA. The authors' filters were not applied to this entry. This sample comprises thousands of distinct CDR3 sequences, about 5% of them detected only once. The ten largest account for 9% to 10% of the sample.

The sample holds many counts of this clonotype. It has no known antigen specificity. Per-nucleotide qualities are absent, and no much larger clonotype sits a single base away. Rearrangement joined TRBV12-3 or TRBV12-4 to TRBJ2-1; too little of a D gene remains to name it. The sequencing sample was made of whole blood. This TCR came from an adult who was a healthcare worker with PCR-confirmed SARS-CoV-2 infection or an uninfected control (not recorded which). The nucleotide sequence reads TGTGCCAGCAGTGAACTAAGCTCCTACAATGAGCAGTTCTTC. It codes for CASSELSSYNEQFF.